One sample yielded the 9 T cell receptor beta chains listed below, sequenced in a study of regulatory T cells in long-lasting Graves disease. Time point indicated: newly diagnosed GD, antithyroid drugs for less than 3 months. Extracted PBMC RNA gave rise to the TCR library. According to the study, TCR beta libraries were built with iRepertoire HTBI primers and CDR3-region Arm-PCR. TCRdb recomputed calls from the multiplex PCR reads with MiXCR, one row per CDR3 protein. The data show 400,000 to 500,000 distinct CDR3 sequences, with 14% seen just once and 17% held by the top ten. These data were likewise used in another study, on T cells in Graves' hyperthyroidism and ophthalmopathy.

Sequencing was performed on peripheral blood mononuclear cells (PBMCs), taken at new diagnosis, from a patient treated with antithyroid drugs. All receptors derive from a woman between 50 and 59 years old with Graves disease.

This chain links TRBV30 with TRBJ2-3, with 10 bases identical to TRBD2. Germline lookup yields CDR1 GTSNPN and CDR2 SVGIG (reference sequence). The trim removed 1 base at V and 4 bases at J, leaving 14 bases unmatched. The CDR3 runs 18 residues. The CDR3 loop is CAWSGGLAEQGRADTQYF. CDR3 in DNA: TGTGCCTGGAGTGGCGGACTAGCGGAACAGGGTAGAGCAGATACGCAGTATTTT.

This clonotype was observed at least ten times. This rearrangement joins TRBV18 to TRBJ2-3; possible D gene TRBD1, 7 bases. Germline V gene data show CDR1 as KGHSH and CDR2 as LQKENI. The V and J ends lost 9 bases and 4 bases respectively, with 11 bases between them. This CDR3 is 12 amino acids long. In nucleotides, the CDR3 is TGTGCCAGTTCAGGGGGGTCAGATACGCAGTATTTT. This gives the protein CASSGGSDTQYF. The whole variable domain, remainder taken from reference TRBV18 and TRBJ2-3, is NAGVMQNPRHLVRRRGQEARLRCSPMKGHSHVYWYRQLPEEGLKFMVYLQKENIIDESGMPKERFSAEFPKEGPSILRIQQVVRGDSAAYFCASSGGSDTQYFGPGTRLTVL.

The table lists this clonotype with many counts. This chain joins TRBV29-1 and TRBJ1-1, with D possibly being TRBD1 (6 bases). V dropped 7 bases and J dropped 1 base, with 16 bases sitting between them. There are 14 residues in the CDR3. Germline CDR1 and CDR2: SQVTM and ANQGSEA. This CDR3 is CSARGQRPNTEAFF. In DNA form, the CDR3 reads TGCAGCGCCCGAGGACAGCGGCCGAACACTGAAGCTTTCTTT.

This clonotype has only a few counts. The chain is built from TRBV28 and TRBJ2-1; 10 bases line up with TRBD1. The CDR3 runs 16 residues. Germline trimming cut 4 bases from V and 4 bases from J; bases unmatched to any gene: 7. CDR1 is MDHEN, CDR2 SYDVKM, per germline. CDR3 loop: CASSSLDRGGYNEQFF. CDR3 bases: TGTGCCAGCAGTTCCCTGGACAGGGGGGGGTACAATGAGCAGTTCTTC.

There are many counts of this clonotype. This chain joins TRBV27 and TRBJ2-1; D is possibly TRBD2 (6 bases). Trimming cost V 5 bases and J 7 bases, with 21 bases left between them. The V gene's germline CDR1 is MNHEY and CDR2 SMNVEV (reference sequence). The CDR3 is made up of 16 amino acids. CDR3 sequence reads: CASSQELASWGNEQFF. The CDR3 nucleotides read TGTGCCAGCAGTCAAGAACTAGCCTCTTGGGGAAATGAGCAGTTCTTC.

In this sample, this clonotype turned up a few times. CDR3 coding DNA: TGCAGCGTTGAAGGGACACCGAGCACAGATACGCAGTATTTT. This codes for CSVEGTPSTDTQYF. J is TRBJ2-3 and V is TRBV29-1; TRBD1 might be the D (5 bases). Germline V lookup: CDR1 SQVTM, CDR2 ANQGSEA. Trimming removed 1 base from V and 0 bases from J, with 8 bases in between. The CDR3 loop spans 14 amino acids.

This clonotype was seen many times. The genes are TRBV9 and TRBJ2-2; the match to TRBD2 covers 10 bases. The germline CDR1 and CDR2 sequences are SGDLS and YYNGEE. This CDR3 has 18 amino acids. Trimming removed 0 bases from V and 4 bases from J; junction bases left unmatched: 9. The CDR3 DNA is TGTGCCAGCAGCGTAGCAAGAGGGACTAGCGCGGGCACCGGGGAGCTGTTTTTT. This codes for CASSVARGTSAGTGELFF. Full variable domain (remainder filled in from reference TRBV9 and TRBJ2-2): DSGVTQTPKHLITATGQRVTLRCSPRSGDLSVYWYQQSLDQGLQFLIQYYNGEERAKGNILERFSAQQFPDLHSELNLSSLELGDSALYFCASSVARGTSAGTGELFFGEGSRLTVL.

This clonotype was seen at least ten times. The V gene is TRBV24-1, the J gene TRBJ2-2, with 8 bases fitting TRBD1. Trimming took 7 bases from V and 6 from J; bases not matched to a gene: 9. CDR3 length equals 15 residues. Germline loops: CDR1 KGHDR, CDR2 SFDVKD. This CDR3 reads CATRYRTGRSGELFF. CDR3 sequence (DNA): TGTGCCACCAGATACCGGACAGGGCGGTCCGGGGAGCTGTTTTTT.

This clonotype occurred a few times. The V call is TRBV10-3, the J call TRBJ2-1; 11 bases are a match to TRBD2. The CDR3 consists of 16 residues. The V gene's germline CDR1 is ENHRY and CDR2 SYGVKD. Trimming removed 4 bases from V and 5 bases from J; junction bases left unmatched: 7. The CDR3 reads CAISVLAGGPNNEQFF. In DNA form, the CDR3 reads TGTGCCATCAGTGTCCTAGCGGGAGGCCCGAACAATGAGCAGTTCTTC.